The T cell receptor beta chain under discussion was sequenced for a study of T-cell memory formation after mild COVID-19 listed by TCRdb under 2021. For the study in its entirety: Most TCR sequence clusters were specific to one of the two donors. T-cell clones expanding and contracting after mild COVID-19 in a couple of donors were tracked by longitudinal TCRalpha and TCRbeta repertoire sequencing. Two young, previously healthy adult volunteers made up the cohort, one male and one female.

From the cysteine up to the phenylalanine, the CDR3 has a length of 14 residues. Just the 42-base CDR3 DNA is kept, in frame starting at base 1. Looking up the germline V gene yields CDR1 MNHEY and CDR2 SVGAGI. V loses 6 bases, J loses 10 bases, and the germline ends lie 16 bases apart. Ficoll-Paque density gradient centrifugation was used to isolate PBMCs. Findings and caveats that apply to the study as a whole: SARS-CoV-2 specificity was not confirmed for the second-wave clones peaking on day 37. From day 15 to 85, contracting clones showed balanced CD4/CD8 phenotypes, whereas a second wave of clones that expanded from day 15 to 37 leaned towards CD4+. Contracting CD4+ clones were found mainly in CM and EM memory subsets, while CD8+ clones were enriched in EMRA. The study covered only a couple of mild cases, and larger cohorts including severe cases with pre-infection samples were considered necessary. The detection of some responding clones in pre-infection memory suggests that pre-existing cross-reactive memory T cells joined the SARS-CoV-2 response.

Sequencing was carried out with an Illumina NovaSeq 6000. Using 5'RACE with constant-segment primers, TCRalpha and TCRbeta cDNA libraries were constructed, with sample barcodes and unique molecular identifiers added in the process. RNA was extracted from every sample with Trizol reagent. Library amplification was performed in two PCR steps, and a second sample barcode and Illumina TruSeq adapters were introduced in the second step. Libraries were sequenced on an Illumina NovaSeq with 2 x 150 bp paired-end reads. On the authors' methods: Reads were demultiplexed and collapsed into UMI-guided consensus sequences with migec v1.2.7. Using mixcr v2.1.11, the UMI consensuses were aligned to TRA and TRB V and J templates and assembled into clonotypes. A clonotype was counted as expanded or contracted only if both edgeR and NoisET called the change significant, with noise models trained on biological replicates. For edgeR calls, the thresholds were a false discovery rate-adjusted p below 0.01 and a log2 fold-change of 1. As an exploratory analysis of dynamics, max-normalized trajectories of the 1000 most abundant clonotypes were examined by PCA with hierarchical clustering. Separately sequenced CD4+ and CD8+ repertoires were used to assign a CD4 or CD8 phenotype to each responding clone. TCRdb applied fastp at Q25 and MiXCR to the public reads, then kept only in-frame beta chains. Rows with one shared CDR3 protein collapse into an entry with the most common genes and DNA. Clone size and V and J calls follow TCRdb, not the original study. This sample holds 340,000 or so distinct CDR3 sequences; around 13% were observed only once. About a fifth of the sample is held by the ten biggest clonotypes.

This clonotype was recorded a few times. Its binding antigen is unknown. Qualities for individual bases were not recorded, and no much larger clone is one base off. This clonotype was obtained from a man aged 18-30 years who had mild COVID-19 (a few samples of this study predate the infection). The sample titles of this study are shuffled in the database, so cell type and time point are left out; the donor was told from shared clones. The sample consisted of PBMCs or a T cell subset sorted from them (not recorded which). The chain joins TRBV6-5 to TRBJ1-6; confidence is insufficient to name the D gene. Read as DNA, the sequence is TGTGCCAGCAGCCCGGTTTTCTCCGGATCACCCCTCCACTTT. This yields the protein CASSPVFSGSPLHF.